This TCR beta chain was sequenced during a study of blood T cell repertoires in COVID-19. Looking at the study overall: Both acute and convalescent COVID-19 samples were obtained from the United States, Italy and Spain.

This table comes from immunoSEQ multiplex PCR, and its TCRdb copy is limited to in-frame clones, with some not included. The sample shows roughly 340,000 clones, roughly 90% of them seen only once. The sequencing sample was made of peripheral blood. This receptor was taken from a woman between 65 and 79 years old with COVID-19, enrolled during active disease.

CDR3 sequence: CASSGGRPNQPQHF. CDR3 bases: TGTGCCAGCAGCGGAGGACGGCCCAATCAGCCCCAGCATTTT. J is TRBJ1-5 and V is TRBV6-5; D gene ambiguous. Trimming removed 6 bases at V and 3 bases at J, with 12 bases between. The CDR3 is 14 residues long. CDR1 is MNHEY, CDR2 SVGAGI, per germline.